Sequencing of this TCR beta chain was carried out in a study of blood T cell repertoires in COVID-19. About the research overall: Both acute and convalescent COVID-19 samples were obtained from the United States, Italy and Spain. From T cells, B-cell-depleted T cells, or PBMCs came the material, which was cDNA or gDNA.

Per the original data handling: Researchers report that nucleated cell counts were estimated from reference gene primer amplification. This table comes from immunoSEQ multiplex PCR, and its TCRdb copy is limited to in-frame clones, with some not included. The D gene and trimming were derived from the DNA, and the V and J assignments and clone size from that table. The sample carries approximately 410,000 clones, 86% recorded once. The CDR3 consists of 17 residues. Germline lookup yields CDR1 SQVTM and CDR2 ANQGSEA. V gave up 6 bases and J gave up 4 bases; unmatched junction bases: 12. This sequence joins TRBV29-1 and TRBJ2-5; TRBD2 agrees at 15 bases. The sample comprised peripheral blood. This TCR was recovered from a woman under 40 with active or convalescent COVID-19. The CDR3 DNA follows: TGCAGCGTCGGGGGACTAGCGGGGGGATTTTACGTAGAGACCCAGTACTTC. This translates into CSVGGLAGGFYVETQYF.